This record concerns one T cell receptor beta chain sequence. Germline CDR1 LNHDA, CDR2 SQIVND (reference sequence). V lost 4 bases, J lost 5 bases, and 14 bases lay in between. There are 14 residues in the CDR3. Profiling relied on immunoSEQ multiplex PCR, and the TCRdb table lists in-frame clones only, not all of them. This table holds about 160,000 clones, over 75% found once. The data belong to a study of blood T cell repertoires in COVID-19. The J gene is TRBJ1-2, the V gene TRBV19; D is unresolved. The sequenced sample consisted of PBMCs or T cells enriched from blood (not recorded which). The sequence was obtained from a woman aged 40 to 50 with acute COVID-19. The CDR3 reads CASSTPGVMYGYTF. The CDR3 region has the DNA TGTGCCAGTAGTACCCCGGGAGTCATGTATGGCTACACCTTC.